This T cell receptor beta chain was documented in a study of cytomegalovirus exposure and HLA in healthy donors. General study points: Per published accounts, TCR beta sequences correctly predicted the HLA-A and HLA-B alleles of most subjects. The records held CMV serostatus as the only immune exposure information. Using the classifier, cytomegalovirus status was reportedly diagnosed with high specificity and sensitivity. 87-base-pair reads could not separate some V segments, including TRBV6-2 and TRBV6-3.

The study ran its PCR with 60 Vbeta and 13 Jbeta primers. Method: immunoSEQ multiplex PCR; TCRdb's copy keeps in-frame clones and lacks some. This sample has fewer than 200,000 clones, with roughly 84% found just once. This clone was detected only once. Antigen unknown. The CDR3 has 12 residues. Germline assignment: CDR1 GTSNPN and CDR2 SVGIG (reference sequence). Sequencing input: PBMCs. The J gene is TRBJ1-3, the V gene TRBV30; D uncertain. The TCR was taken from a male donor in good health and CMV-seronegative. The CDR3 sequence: CVTRFRGNTIYF. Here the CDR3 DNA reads TGTGTCACCCGGTTCCGAGGAAACACCATATATTTT.